What follows are 16 T cell receptor beta chains derived from one specimen sequenced in a study of OX40 agonist ivuxolimab in advanced cancers. Libraries were prepared by immunoSEQ multiplex PCR; TCRdb keeps only in-frame clonotypes and omits some of them. The table lists roughly 53,000 clones, around four fifths of them singletons. The specimen comprised CD4+ or CD8+ T cells sorted from blood, sampled in a trial of the OX40 agonist ivuxolimab. All receptors derive from an adult with an advanced solid tumor such as melanoma, head and neck, liver or kidney cancer.

This clone occurred a few times. The chain has TRBV7-2 and TRBJ2-3, with D tentatively TRBD1 (5 bases). The CDR3 loop spans 14 amino acids. The germline gives CDR1 SGHTA, CDR2 FQGNSA. V was trimmed by 3 bases and J by 2 bases, leaving 9 bases between them. The CDR3 DNA follows: TGTGCCAGCAGCTTTGACAGTTTCACAGATACGCAGTATTTT. This gives the protein CASSFDSFTDTQYF.

DNA for the CDR3: TGTGCCAGCATGGGGAGAGGGAGCGGGAACACTGAAGCTTTCTTT. Protein product: CASMGRGSGNTEAFF. The J gene is TRBJ1-1, the V gene TRBV6-5, with D unresolved. The germline CDR1 and CDR2 sequences are MNHEY and SVGAGI. Trimming removed 7 bases at V and 1 base at J, with 16 bases between. CDR3 length equals 15 residues.

To note about this clone: This CDR3 is also generated by other DNA sequences in the sample. The genes are TRBV27 and TRBJ1-2; 7 bases align to TRBD1. Germline trimming cut 5 bases from V and 4 bases from J; bases unmatched to any gene: 4. Germline values: CDR1 MNHEY, CDR2 SMNVEV (reference sequence). The CDR3 contains 13 residues. The CDR3 loop is CASSRTGSYGYTF. CDR3 nucleotides: TGTGCCAGCAGTCGGACAGGATCCTATGGCTACACCTTC.

This clone was seen only a few times. The genes are TRBV19 and TRBJ1-1, with D uncertain. The CDR3 totals 14 residues. V dropped 5 bases and J dropped 1 base, with 11 bases sitting between them. Germline V gives CDR1 LNHDA, CDR2 SQIVND (reference sequence). The CDR3 region is CASSLIGKNTEAFF. The CDR3 DNA reads TGTGCCAGTAGTCTGATTGGGAAGAACACTGAAGCTTTCTTT.

The rearrangement links TRBV7-9 to TRBJ2-3; D is perhaps TRBD2 (5 bases). The length of the CDR3 is 17 residues. CDR1 is SEHNR, CDR2 FQNEAQ, per germline (reference sequence). V was pared by 5 bases and J by 5 bases, with 23 bases between. The CDR3 sequence is CASSPPLRWGGGDTQYF. CDR3 DNA sequence: TGTGCCAGCAGCCCGCCCTTACGATGGGGTGGAGGAGATACGCAGTATTTT.

The chain carries TRBV11-2 and TRBJ2-1; the D is unclear. CDR1 and CDR2 (germline): SGHAT, FQNNGV. CDR3 length: 14 amino acids. Trimming cost V 5 bases and J 10 bases, with 18 bases left between them. The CDR3 loop reads CASSPNLWFEEQFF. Written as DNA, the CDR3 is TGTGCCAGCAGCCCCAATCTCTGGTTTGAGGAGCAGTTCTTC.

This clone appeared a few times. The V and J genes are TRBV18 and TRBJ1-1, with D maybe TRBD1 (6 bases). Trimming shortened V by 0 bases and J by 5 bases, and 16 bases separated the two germline ends. The CDR3 has 16 amino acids. Per germline, CDR1 KGHSH and CDR2 LQKENI. The CDR3 nucleotides read TGTGCCAGCTCACCACCTGACCATTCTGACAGGACTGAAGCTTTCTTT. Translation: CASSPPDHSDRTEAFF.

The chain recombines TRBV18 with TRBJ2-7; the match to TRBD2 covers 9 bases. Germline V gene sequence: CDR1 KGHSH, CDR2 LQKENI. J lost 2 bases, V lost 0 bases, and 8 bases had no gene match. The CDR3 length is 17 residues. CDR3 protein: CASSPPETSGFPYEQYF. CDR3 nucleotides: TGTGCCAGCTCACCACCTGAGACTAGCGGATTTCCCTACGAGCAGTACTTC.

The chain recombines TRBV2 with TRBJ2-7; D is unclear. Per the germline V gene, CDR1 is SNHLY and CDR2 is FYNNEI. Trimming shortened V by 6 bases and J by 2 bases, and 8 bases separated the two germline ends. The length of the CDR3 is 12 residues. The CDR3 nucleotides are TGTGCCAGCAGAGGACCGGCCTACGAGCAGTACTTC. Encoded protein: CASRGPAYEQYF.

This clone was recorded only once. The chain carries TRBV7-2 and TRBJ2-7; the match to TRBD1 covers 8 bases. Germline loops: CDR1 SGHTA, CDR2 FQGNSA. This CDR3 comprises 13 residues. After removal of 3 bases from V and 3 bases from J, the junction contained 1 base not matched to a gene. CDR3: CASSFGQGYEQYF. The CDR3 nucleotides are TGTGCCAGCAGCTTCGGACAGGGCTACGAGCAGTACTTC.

The chain is built from TRBV30 and TRBJ2-4; TRBD2 might be the D (7 bases). V dropped 5 bases and J dropped 8 bases, with 16 bases sitting between them. Germline V gives CDR1 GTSNPN, CDR2 SVGIG (reference sequence). CDR3 length equals 13 residues. The CDR3 protein is CAWGRGLGDIQYF. The CDR3 DNA reads as TGTGCCTGGGGGCGGGGGCTAGGGGACATTCAGTACTTC.

The rearrangement uses TRBV5-1 and TRBJ2-5, with D perhaps TRBD1 or TRBD2 (5 bases each). The germline V and J ends were trimmed by 4 bases and 5 bases, with 18 bases remaining between them. Germline values: CDR1 SGHRS, CDR2 YFSETQ. This CDR3 is 15 amino acids long. Here the CDR3 reads CASSPDGTRAETQYF. CDR3 bases: TGCGCCAGCAGCCCCGACGGGACGAGGGCGGAGACCCAGTACTTC.

The chain carries TRBV4-1 and TRBJ2-7; 8 nucleotides agree with TRBD1. CDR1 and CDR2 from the germline V gene are MGHRA and YSYEKL. The ends lost 3 bases at V and 6 bases at J; junction bases unmatched: 7. The CDR3 totals 14 residues. CDR3 protein: CASSQHRGSVEQYF. Written as DNA, the CDR3 is TGCGCCAGCAGCCAGCACAGGGGGTCGGTCGAGCAGTACTTC.

The chain links TRBV7-6 to TRBJ2-1; the match to TRBD2 covers 14 bases. From germline, CDR1 is SGHVS and CDR2 FNYEAQ. V trimming: 3 bases; J trimming: 7 bases; junction bases outside the gene matches: 2. The CDR3 spans 15 residues. In DNA, the CDR3 is TGTGCCAGCAGCTTGACTAGCGGGAGGGGGAATGAGCAGTTCTTC. It specifies CASSLTSGRGNEQFF.

The chain uses TRBV6-5 and TRBJ1-2; D may be TRBD1 (6 bases). Per the germline V gene, CDR1 is MNHEY and CDR2 is SVGAGI. The length of the CDR3 is 14 residues. Trimming removed 6 bases from V and 2 bases from J, with 13 bases in between. The CDR3 coding sequence is TGTGCCAGCAGGCTAGGGGGGCCCAACTATGGCTACACCTTC. It translates to CASRLGGPNYGYTF.

This chain joins TRBV6-6 and TRBJ1-5; D remains unclear. Germline V gene data show CDR1 as MNHNY and CDR2 as SVGAGI (reference sequence). V dropped 2 bases and J dropped 5 bases, with 7 bases sitting between them. The CDR3 has 13 amino acids. Written as DNA, the CDR3 is TGTGCCAGCAGTTACGGACCAGATCAGCCCCAGCATTTT. Its translation is CASSYGPDQPQHF.